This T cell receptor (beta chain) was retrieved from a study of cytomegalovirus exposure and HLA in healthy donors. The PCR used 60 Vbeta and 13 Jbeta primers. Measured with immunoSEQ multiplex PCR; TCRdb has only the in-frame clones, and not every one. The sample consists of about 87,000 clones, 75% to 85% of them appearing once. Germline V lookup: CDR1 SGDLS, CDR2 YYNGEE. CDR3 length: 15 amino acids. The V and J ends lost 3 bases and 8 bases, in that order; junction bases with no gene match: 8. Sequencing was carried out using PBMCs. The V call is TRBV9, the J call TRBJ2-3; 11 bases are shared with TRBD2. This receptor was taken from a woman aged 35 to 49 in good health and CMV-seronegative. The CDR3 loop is CASSGLAGHEATQYF. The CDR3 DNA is TGTGCCAGCAGCGGACTAGCGGGGCATGAGGCTACGCAGTATTTT.